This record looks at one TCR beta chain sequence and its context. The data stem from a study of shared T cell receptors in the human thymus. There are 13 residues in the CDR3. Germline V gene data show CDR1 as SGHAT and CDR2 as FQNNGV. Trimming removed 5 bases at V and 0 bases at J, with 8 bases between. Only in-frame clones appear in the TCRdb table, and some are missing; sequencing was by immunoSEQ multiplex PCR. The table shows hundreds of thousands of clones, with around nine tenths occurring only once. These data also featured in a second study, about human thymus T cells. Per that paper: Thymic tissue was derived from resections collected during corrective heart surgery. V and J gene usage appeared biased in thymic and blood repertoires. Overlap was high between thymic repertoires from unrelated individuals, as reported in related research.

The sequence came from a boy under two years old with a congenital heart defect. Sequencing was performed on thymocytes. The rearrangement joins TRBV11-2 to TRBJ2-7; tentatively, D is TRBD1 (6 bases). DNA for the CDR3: TGTGCCAGCAGCAGGGGGTCCTCCTACGAGCAGTACTTC. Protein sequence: CASSRGSSYEQYF. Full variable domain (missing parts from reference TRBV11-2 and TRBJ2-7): EAGVAQSPRYKIIEKRQSVAFWCNPISGHATLYWYQQILGQGPKLLIQFQNNGVVDDSQLPKDRFSAERLKGVDSTLKIQPAKLEDSAVYLCASSRGSSYEQYFGPGTRLTVT.